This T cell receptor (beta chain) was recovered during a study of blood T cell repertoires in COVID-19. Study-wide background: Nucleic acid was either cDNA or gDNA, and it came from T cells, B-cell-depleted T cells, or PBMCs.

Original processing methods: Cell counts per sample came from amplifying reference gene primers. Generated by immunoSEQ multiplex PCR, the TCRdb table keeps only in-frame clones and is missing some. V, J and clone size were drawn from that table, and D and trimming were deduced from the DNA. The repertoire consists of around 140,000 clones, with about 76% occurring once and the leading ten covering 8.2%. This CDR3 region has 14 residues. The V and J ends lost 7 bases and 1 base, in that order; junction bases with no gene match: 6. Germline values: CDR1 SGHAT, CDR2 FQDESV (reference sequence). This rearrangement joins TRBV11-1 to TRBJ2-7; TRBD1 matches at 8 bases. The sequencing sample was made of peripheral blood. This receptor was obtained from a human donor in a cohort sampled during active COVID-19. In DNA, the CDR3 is TGTGCCAGCACCAGGGGGCGCAGTTCCTACGAGCAGTACTTC. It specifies CASTRGRSSYEQYF.